This TCR beta chain was recorded in a study of blood T cell repertoires in COVID-19. Study-wide background: COVID-19 samples collected from the United States, Italy and Spain covered acute and convalescent phases.

Assay used: immunoSEQ multiplex PCR; TCRdb lists only in-frame clones, some missing. This sample yields under 200,000 clones, of which about 85% are seen a single time; roughly 8.3% belongs to the top ten. The TCR was taken from a woman aged 60-75 years with COVID-19, enrolled during active disease. Sequenced material: peripheral blood.

In DNA form, the CDR3 reads TGTGCCAGCAGCCAAGAGGAAACTAGCGGAGGCAGCTCCTACGAGCAGTACGTC. This translates into CASSQEETSGGSSYEQYV. J is TRBJ2-7 and V is TRBV4-2; 8 bases map to TRBD2. This CDR3 has 18 residues. V lost 0 bases and J lost 0; bases outside the gene matches: 10. Per germline, CDR1 LGHNA and CDR2 YNFKEQ.